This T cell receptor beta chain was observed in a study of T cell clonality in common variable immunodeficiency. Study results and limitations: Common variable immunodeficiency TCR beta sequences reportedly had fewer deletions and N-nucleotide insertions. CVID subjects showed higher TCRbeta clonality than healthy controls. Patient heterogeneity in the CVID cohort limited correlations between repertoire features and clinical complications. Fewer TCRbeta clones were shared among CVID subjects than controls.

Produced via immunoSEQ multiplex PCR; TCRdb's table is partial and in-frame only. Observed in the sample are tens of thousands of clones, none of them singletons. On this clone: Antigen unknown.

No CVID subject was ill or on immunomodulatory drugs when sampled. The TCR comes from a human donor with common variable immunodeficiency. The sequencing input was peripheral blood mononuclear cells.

The chain's CDR3 is CASSSRPSGEAFF. The covered CDR3 bases are TGTGCCAGCAGCTCCAGACCTTCAGGGGAA. This chain joins TRBV7-2 and TRBJ1-1; perhaps TRBD1 as D (5 bases). Read sequence stops 3 residues before the CDR3 end, and the germline J gene provides the missing end. The CDR3 is 13 residues long. From germline, CDR1 is SGHTA and CDR2 FQGNSA. Drawing the rest from reference TRBV7-2 and TRBJ1-1, the complete variable domain is GAGVSQSPSNKVTEKGKDVELRCDPISGHTALYWYRQSLGQGLEFLIYFQGNSAPDKSGLPSDRFSAERTGGSVSTLTIQRTQQEDSAVYLCASSSRPSGEAFFGQGTRLTVV.